This T cell receptor beta chain was identified in a study of cytomegalovirus exposure and HLA in healthy donors. 60 Vbeta and 13 Jbeta primers were used in PCR. Using immunoSEQ multiplex PCR, the repertoire was profiled, and TCRdb retains in-frame clones only, with some absent. The table has about 200,000 clones, around three quarters seen once. The germline V gene encodes CDR1 MGHDK and CDR2 SYGVNS. Trimming took off 2 bases at V and 2 bases at J, with 10 bases between the two ends. This CDR3 comprises 16 residues. The origin of this receptor is a young man in good health and CMV-seronegative. This sequence joins TRBV25-1 and TRBJ2-6; tentative D call: TRBD1 (5 bases). Specimen: PBMCs. CDR3 protein: CASSEPDSPGANVLTF. For the CDR3, the DNA is TGTGCCAGCAGTGAACCAGACAGCCCTGGGGCCAACGTCCTGACTTTC.